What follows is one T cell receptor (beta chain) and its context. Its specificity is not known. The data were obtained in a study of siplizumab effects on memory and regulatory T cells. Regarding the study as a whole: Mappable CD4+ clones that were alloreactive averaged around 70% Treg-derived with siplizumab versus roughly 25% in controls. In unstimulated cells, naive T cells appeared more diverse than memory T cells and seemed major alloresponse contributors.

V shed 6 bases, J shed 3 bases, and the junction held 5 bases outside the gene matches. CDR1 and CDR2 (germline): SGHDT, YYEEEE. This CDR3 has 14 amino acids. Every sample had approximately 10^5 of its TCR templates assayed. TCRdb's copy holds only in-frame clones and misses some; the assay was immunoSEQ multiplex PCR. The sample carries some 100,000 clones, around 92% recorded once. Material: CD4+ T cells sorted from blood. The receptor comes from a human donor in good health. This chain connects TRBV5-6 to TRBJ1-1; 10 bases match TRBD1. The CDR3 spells CASTVDRGYTEAFF. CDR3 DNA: TGTGCCAGCACTGTGGACAGGGGGTACACTGAAGCTTTCTTT.